These T cell receptor beta chains were read from a single sample in a study of T-cell memory formation after mild COVID-19. TCRdb re-called the 5' RACE reads through MiXCR, storing one row per CDR3 protein. The sample includes about 350,000 distinct CDR3 sequences, around 20% of them seen just once. Sequencing was done on a sample of PBMCs or a T cell subset sorted from them (not recorded which). The source is a man in his late teens or twenties who had mild COVID-19 (a few samples of this study predate the infection). Cell type and time point are not known. The CDR3 runs from the conserved cysteine through the conserved F or W. D genes are given only for firm matches. Expanded clones get a size class; other rows say once, few or many, or leave the size out.

clone_size | j_call | d_call | cdr3_length | v_call | cdr3_aa | cdr3_nt
few | TRBJ1-3 | . | 15 | TRBV9 | CASSPTGASGNTIYF | TGTGCCAGCAGCCCCACGGGGGCAAGTGGAAACACCATATATTTT
few | TRBJ1-5 | . | 14 | TRBV12-3/TRBV12-4 | CASSLDLGGSPQHF | TGTGCCAGCAGTTTAGATCTGGGAGGCTCGCCCCAGCATTTT
. | TRBJ2-1 | TRBD2 | 15 | TRBV7-3 | CASSLKLAGYNEQFF | TGTGCCAGCAGCTTAAAACTAGCGGGGTACAATGAGCAGTTCTTC
few | TRBJ2-5 | . | 15 | TRBV5-1 | CASRGVSLRQETQYF | TGCGCCAGCCGCGGGGTTAGTCTCCGCCAAGAGACCCAGTACTTC
. | TRBJ1-2 | . | 14 | TRBV7-8 | CASSPRRGPYGYTF | TGTGCCAGCAGCCCCCGCCGGGGACCCTATGGCTACACCTTC
. | TRBJ1-2 | . | 12 | TRBV7-2 | CASSLARYGYTF | TGTGCCAGCAGCTTAGCTCGCTATGGCTACACCTTC
. | TRBJ1-2 | . | 13 | TRBV5-5 | CASSLQKWGFYTF | TGTGCCAGCAGCCTTCAAAAATGGGGATTCTACACCTTC
few | TRBJ2-7 | . | 15 | TRBV12-3/TRBV12-4 | CASSWTVRGPYEQYF | TGTGCCAGCAGTTGGACCGTCCGGGGTCCCTACGAGCAGTACTTC
. | TRBJ1-2 | . | 16 | TRBV6-5 | CASSYSRGAGNYGYTF | TGTGCCAGCAGTTACTCACGGGGGGCGGGTAACTATGGCTACACCTTC
few | TRBJ1-5 | . | 15 | TRBV15 | CATSSQRITGQPQHF | TGTGCCACCAGCAGCCAACGGATCACCGGTCAGCCCCAGCATTTT
many | TRBJ2-3 | . | 13 | TRBV5-1 | CASSPLREDTQYF | TGCGCCAGCAGCCCCCTGAGGGAAGATACGCAGTATTTT
. | TRBJ1-5 | . | 14 | TRBV2 | CASRKERSNQPQHF | TGTGCCAGCAGAAAAGAGAGGAGCAATCAGCCCCAGCATTTT
few | TRBJ1-5 | . | 16 | TRBV4-3 | CASSQDRGPSGQPQHF | TGCGCCAGCAGCCAAGATAGGGGCCCGAGTGGTCAGCCCCAGCATTTT
. | TRBJ2-7 | . | 13 | TRBV29-1 | CSVADQSPYEQYF | TGCAGCGTTGCCGACCAGTCCCCCTACGAGCAGTACTTC
. | TRBJ2-3 | . | 14 | TRBV15 | CATSRVSWTDTQYF | TGTGCCACCAGCCGGGTTAGCTGGACAGATACGCAGTATTTT
. | TRBJ2-5 | . | 17 | TRBV6-2/TRBV6-3 | CASSYSFLSGIGETQYF | TGTGCCAGCAGTTACTCCTTTCTCTCGGGAATTGGGGAGACCCAGTACTTC
. | TRBJ2-5 | . | 14 | TRBV20-1 | CSARVEGGVETQYF | TGCAGTGCTAGAGTCGAAGGAGGGGTAGAGACCCAGTACTTC
few | TRBJ2-4 | TRBD1 | 14 | TRBV6-5 | CASSYSRTGNIQYF | TGTGCCAGCAGTTACTCCCGGACAGGGAACATTCAGTACTTC
. | TRBJ2-2 | TRBD2 | 16 | TRBV29-1 | CSVERGLAGNTGELFF | TGCAGCGTTGAACGAGGACTAGCGGGGAACACCGGGGAGCTGTTTTTT
. | TRBJ2-3 | TRBD2 | 15 | TRBV9 | CASSVVASGTDTQYF | TGTGCCAGCAGCGTAGTGGCTAGCGGGACAGATACGCAGTATTTT
. | TRBJ2-2 | . | 14 | TRBV2 | CASLLDVNTGELFF | TGTGCCAGCCTATTAGATGTGAACACCGGGGAGCTGTTTTTT
few | TRBJ2-6 | . | 14 | TRBV12-3/TRBV12-4 | CATIGTLGANVLTF | TGTGCCACCATCGGGACTCTCGGGGCCAACGTCCTGACTTTC
. | TRBJ1-1 | . | 15 | TRBV7-2 | CASIQTRGLNTEAFF | TGTGCCAGCATCCAAACCCGGGGGTTGAACACTGAAGCTTTCTTT
. | TRBJ2-1 | . | 11 | TRBV20-1 | CSAPLRNEQFF | TGCAGTGCTCCCCTTCGGAATGAGCAGTTCTTC
. | TRBJ2-3 | . | 12 | TRBV7-8 | CASSPLQTTQYF | TGTGCCAGCAGCCCCCTCCAGACTACGCAGTATTTT
few | TRBJ2-3 | . | 20 | TRBV23-1 | CASSQSNTVSSLSSTDTQYF | TGCGCCAGCAGTCAATCTAATACCGTGAGCAGCTTATCTAGCACAGATACGCAGTATTTT
many | TRBJ1-6 | . | 16 | TRBV7-2 | CASSLDSGGSNSPLHF | TGTGCCAGCAGCTTAGATTCGGGGGGTAGTAATTCACCCCTCCACTTT
. | TRBJ2-7 | . | 13 | TRBV14 | CASSQETAYEQYF | TGTGCCAGCAGCCAAGAGACAGCTTACGAGCAGTACTTC
many | TRBJ2-6 | . | 16 | TRBV7-3 | CASTTHWAARFNVLTF | TGTGCCAGCACCACCCACTGGGCAGCGAGGTTTAACGTCCTGACTTTC
. | TRBJ2-3 | . | 15 | TRBV7-2 | CASSSLGGDTDTQYF | TGTGCCAGCAGTAGTTTAGGAGGGGACACAGATACGCAGTATTTT
. | TRBJ1-2 | . | 15 | TRBV7-3 | CASIPSRTGDYGYTF | TGTGCCAGCATCCCCAGCCGGACGGGGGACTATGGCTACACCTTC
many | TRBJ2-7 | . | 14 | TRBV29-1 | CSVEEDGFSYEQYF | TGCAGCGTTGAAGAGGACGGATTCTCCTACGAGCAGTACTTC
. | TRBJ1-3 | . | 17 | TRBV3-1 | CASSRNPSGLSGNTIYF | TGTGCCAGCAGCCGCAACCCAAGCGGGTTATCTGGAAACACCATATATTTT
. | TRBJ2-1 | TRBD2 | 18 | TRBV4-3 | CASSQVSTSGGGYNEQFF | TGCGCCAGCAGCCAAGTGAGCACTAGCGGGGGTGGTTACAATGAGCAGTTCTTC
few | TRBJ1-5 | . | 14 | TRBV20-1 | CSANPGRGNQPQHF | TGCAGTGCTAACCCTGGGAGGGGGAATCAGCCCCAGCATTTT
few | TRBJ2-3 | . | 14 | TRBV5-1 | CASSFWGKTDTQYF | TGCGCCAGCAGCTTCTGGGGGAAAACAGATACGCAGTATTTT
few | TRBJ2-2 | . | 13 | TRBV3-1 | CASSPNSAGELFF | TGTGCCAGCAGCCCCAACTCCGCCGGGGAGCTGTTTTTT
few | TRBJ2-1 | . | 13 | TRBV11-2 | CAPPGPPEAEQFF | TGTGCCCCCCCGGGACCCCCTGAAGCTGAGCAGTTCTTC